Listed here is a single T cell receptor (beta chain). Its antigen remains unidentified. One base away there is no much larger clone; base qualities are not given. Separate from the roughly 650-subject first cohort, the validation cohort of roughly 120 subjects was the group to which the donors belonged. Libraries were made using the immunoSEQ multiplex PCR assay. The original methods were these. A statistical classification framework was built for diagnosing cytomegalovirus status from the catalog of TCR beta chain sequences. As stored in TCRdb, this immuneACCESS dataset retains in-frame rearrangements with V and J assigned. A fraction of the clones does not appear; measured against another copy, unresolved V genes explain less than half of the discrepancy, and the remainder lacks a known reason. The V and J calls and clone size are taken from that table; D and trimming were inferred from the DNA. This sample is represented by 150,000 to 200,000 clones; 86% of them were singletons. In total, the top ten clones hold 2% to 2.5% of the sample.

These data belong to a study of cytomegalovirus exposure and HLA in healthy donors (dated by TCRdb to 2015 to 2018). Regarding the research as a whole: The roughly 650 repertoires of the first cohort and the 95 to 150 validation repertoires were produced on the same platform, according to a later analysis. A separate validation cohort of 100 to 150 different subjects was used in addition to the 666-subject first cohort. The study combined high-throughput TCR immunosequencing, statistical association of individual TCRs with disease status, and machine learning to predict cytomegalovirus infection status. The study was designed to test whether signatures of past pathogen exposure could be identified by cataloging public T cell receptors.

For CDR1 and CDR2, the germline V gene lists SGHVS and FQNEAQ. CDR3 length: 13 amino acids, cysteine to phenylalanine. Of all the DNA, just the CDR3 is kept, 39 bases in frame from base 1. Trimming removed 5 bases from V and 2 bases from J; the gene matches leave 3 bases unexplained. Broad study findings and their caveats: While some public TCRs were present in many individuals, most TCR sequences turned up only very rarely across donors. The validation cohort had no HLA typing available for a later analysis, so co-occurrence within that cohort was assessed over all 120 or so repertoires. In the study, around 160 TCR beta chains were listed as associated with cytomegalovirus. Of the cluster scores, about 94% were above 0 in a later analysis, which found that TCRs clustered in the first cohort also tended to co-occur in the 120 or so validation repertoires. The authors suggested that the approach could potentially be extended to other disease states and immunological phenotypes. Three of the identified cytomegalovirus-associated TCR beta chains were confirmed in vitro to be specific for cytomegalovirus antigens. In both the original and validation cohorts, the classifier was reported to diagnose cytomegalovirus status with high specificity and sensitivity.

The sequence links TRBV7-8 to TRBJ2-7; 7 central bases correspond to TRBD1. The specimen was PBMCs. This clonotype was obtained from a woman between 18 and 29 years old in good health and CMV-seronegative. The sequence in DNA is TGTGCCAGCAGCCAGGGACAGACCTACGAGCAGTACTTC. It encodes CASSQGQTYEQYF.